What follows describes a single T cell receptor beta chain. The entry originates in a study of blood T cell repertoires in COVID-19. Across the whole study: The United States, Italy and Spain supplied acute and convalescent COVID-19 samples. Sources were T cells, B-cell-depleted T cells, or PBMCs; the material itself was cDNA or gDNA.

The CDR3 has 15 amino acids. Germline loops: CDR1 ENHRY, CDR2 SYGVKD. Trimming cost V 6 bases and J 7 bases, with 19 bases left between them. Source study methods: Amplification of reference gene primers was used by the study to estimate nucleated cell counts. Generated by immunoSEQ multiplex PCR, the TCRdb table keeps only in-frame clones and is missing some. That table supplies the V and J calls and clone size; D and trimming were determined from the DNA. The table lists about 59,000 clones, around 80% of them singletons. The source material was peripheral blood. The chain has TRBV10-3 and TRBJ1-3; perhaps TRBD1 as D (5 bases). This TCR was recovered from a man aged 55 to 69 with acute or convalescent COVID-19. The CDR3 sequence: CAIRGASTRLNTIYF. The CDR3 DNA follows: TGTGCCATCAGAGGGGCCTCAACTCGACTGAACACCATATATTTT.